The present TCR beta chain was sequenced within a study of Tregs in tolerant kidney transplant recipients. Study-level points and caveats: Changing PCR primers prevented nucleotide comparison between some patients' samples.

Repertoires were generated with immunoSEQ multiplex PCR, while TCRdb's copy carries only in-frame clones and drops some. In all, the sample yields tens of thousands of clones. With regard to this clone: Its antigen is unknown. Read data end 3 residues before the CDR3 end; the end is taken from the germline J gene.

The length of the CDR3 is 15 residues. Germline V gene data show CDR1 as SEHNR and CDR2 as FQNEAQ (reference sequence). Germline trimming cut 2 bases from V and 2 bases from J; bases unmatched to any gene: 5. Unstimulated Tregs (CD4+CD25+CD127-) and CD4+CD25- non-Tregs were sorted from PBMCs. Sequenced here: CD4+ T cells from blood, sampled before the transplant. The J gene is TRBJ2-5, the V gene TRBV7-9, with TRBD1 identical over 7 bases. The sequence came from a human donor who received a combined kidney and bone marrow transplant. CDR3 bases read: TGTGCCAGCAGCTTACCCAGCAGGGGGCAAGAGACC. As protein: CASSLPSRGQET. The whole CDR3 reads CASSLPSRGQETQYF.